This is a list of T cell receptor beta chains from one sample in a study of Ad26.COV2.S vaccination and SARS-CoV-2 variants. Assay: immunoSEQ multiplex PCR; the TCRdb copy retains only in-frame clones and omits some. The sample yields fewer than 300,000 clones, over 75% seen once. The specimen comprised peripheral blood, sampled in a trial of Ad26.COV2.S vaccine versus placebo. The receptors were sampled from a person aged 18-60 years who received the Ad26.COV2.S COVID-19 vaccine or a placebo. Each CDR3 is given with its conserved first and last residue. The D gene is left open where the match is weak. For some rows the clone size is stated as once, few or many, or as a class when expanded; others skip it.

D gene	V gene	J gene	clone size	CDR3 DNA	CDR3 protein
TRBD2	TRBV5-1	TRBJ2-5	-	TGCGCCAGCACCCCCGGGACTAGCGGGGGCGCGTACCAAGAGACCCAGTACTTC	CASTPGTSGGAYQETQYF
TRBD2	TRBV5-1	TRBJ2-7	-	TGCGCCAGCAGCTTCGGGACTAGCGGGAGGGCCGCGTCCTACGAGCAGTACTTC	CASSFGTSGRAASYEQYF
TRBD2	TRBV7-8	TRBJ2-2	-	TGTGCCAGCAGCTACCGGGGGGGCACCGGGGAGCTGTTTTTT	CASSYRGGTGELFF
-	TRBV14	TRBJ1-6	-	TGTGCCAGCAGCCAAGTGGAGAACCCTCGGGATAATTCACCCCTCCACTTT	CASSQVENPRDNSPLHF
-	TRBV11-2	TRBJ2-3	-	TGTGCCAGCAGCGCAGTCGGAGTTGCGCAGTATTTT	CASSAVGVAQYF
-	TRBV19	TRBJ1-2	few	TGTGCCAGTAGTACCTCACAGGGCCTCTATGGCTACACCTTC	CASSTSQGLYGYTF
TRBD1	TRBV14	TRBJ1-3	-	TGTGCCAGCAGCCAAGTTTGGACAGGGGCTGGAAACACCATATATTTT	CASSQVWTGAGNTIYF
-	TRBV5-1	TRBJ1-1	-	TGCGCCAGCAGGCAGAACACTGAAGCTTTCTTT	CASRQNTEAFF
-	TRBV7-6	TRBJ2-2	-	TGTGCCAGCAGCTTAACGGGGTACACCGGGGAGCTGTTTTTT	CASSLTGYTGELFF
-	TRBV5-1	TRBJ2-7	-	TGCGCCAGCAGCTTGGCCGGAGGGCCGGTGAGGCACGAGCAGTACTTC	CASSLAGGPVRHEQYF
-	TRBV18	TRBJ2-3	-	TGTGCCAGCTCACCAGTTGAAGGGCCCCACACAGATACGCAGTATTTT	CASSPVEGPHTDTQYF
-	TRBV6-2/TRBV6-3	TRBJ1-2	-	TGTGCCAGCAGCTTACTAGGGGCGGAGAGCTATGGCTACACCTTC	CASSLLGAESYGYTF
-	TRBV7-8	TRBJ1-1	-	TGTGCCAGCAGCTTAGGTATGGGGAACACTGAAGCTTTCTTT	CASSLGMGNTEAFF
-	TRBV18	TRBJ1-1	-	TGTGCCAGCTCACCGGGCTTGGGGACTGAAGCTTTCTTT	CASSPGLGTEAFF
-	TRBV5-1	TRBJ2-1	-	TGCGCCAGCAGCTTGCAGGGGTTGGGCGATGAGCAGTTCTTC	CASSLQGLGDEQFF
-	TRBV4-3	TRBJ1-3	-	TGCGCCAGCAGCCAAGGTTCCGGGTCCGGCTCTGGAAACACCATATATTTT	CASSQGSGSGSGNTIYF
-	TRBV6-1	TRBJ2-7	-	TGTGCCAGCAGTGAAGGGGGGGTCCACTTC	CASSEGGVHF
TRBD1	TRBV27	TRBJ2-1	-	TGTGCCAGCAGTGCTCGACAGGGAATCCACAATGAGCAGTTCTTC	CASSARQGIHNEQFF
-	TRBV4-1	TRBJ2-1	-	TGCGCCAGCAGCCGAGCGGCAAGCTCCTACAATGAGCAGTTCTTC	CASSRAASSYNEQFF
-	TRBV19	TRBJ1-1	-	TGTGCCAGCTATCCTCGACCCTTGGGGACTGAAGCTTTCTTT	CASYPRPLGTEAFF
-	TRBV5-4	TRBJ2-3	-	TGTGCCAGCAGCTTGGCCGGGGGTTCCTTCACAGATACGCAGTATTTT	CASSLAGGSFTDTQYF
-	TRBV7-2	TRBJ2-3	-	TGTGCCAGCAGCTTAGGAGGACGGGATACGCAGTATTTT	CASSLGGRDTQYF
-	TRBV5-1	TRBJ1-1	-	TGCGCCAGCAGCTTGGGGGGAAGCACTGAAGCTTTCTTT	CASSLGGSTEAFF
-	TRBV30	TRBJ1-3	once	TGTGCCTGGAGTGAAGCCCACAGGGTTAACTCTGGAAACACCATATATTTT	CAWSEAHRVNSGNTIYF
TRBD1	TRBV12-5	TRBJ1-4	-	TGTGCTAGTGGTTTGGTACCCCCCGGGACAGGGGGTTGGAAACTGTTTTTT	CASGLVPPGTGGWKLFF
-	TRBV7-6	TRBJ2-1	-	TGTGCCAGCAGGATCAGCGCTAGCTCCTACAATGAGCAGTTCTTC	CASRISASSYNEQFF
-	TRBV2	TRBJ1-1	-	TGTGCCAGCAAGGCAGGGATTATAACGACTGAAGCTTTCTTT	CASKAGIITTEAFF
TRBD1	TRBV20-1	TRBJ1-1	-	TGCAGTGCTAGTCCCCAGGACAGGATGAACACTGAAGCTTTCTTT	CSASPQDRMNTEAFF
-	TRBV4-1	TRBJ2-3	-	TGCGCCAGCAGCCAAGTGGGGAGGATACGAGGCACAGATACGCAGTATTTT	CASSQVGRIRGTDTQYF